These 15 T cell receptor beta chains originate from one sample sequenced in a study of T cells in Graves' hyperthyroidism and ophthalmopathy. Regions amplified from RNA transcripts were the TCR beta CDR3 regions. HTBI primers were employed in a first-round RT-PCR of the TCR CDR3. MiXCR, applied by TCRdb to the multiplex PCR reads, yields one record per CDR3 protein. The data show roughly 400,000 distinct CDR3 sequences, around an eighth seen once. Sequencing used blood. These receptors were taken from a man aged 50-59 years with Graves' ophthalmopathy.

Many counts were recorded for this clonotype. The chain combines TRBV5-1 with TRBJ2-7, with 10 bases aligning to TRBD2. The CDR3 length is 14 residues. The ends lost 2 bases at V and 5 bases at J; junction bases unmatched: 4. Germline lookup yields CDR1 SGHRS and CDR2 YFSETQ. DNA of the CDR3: TGCGCCAGCAGCTTAACTAGCGGGATGAACGAGCAGTACTTC. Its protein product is CASSLTSGMNEQYF.

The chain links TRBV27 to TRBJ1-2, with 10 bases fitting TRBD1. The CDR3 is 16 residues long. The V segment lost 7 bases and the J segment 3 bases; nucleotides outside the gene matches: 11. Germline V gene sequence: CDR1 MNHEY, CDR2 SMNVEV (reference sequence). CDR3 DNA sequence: TGTGCCAGCAAACCGGGGACAGGGGCCACAGACTATGGCTACACCTTC. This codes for CASKPGTGATDYGYTF.

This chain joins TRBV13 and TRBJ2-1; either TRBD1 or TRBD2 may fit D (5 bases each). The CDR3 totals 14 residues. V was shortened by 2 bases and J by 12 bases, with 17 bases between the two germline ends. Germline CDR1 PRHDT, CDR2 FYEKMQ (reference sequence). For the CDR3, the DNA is TGTGCCAGCAGCTTAAGCGGCCGAGGGGTAGGGCAGTTCTTC. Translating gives CASSLSGRGVGQFF.

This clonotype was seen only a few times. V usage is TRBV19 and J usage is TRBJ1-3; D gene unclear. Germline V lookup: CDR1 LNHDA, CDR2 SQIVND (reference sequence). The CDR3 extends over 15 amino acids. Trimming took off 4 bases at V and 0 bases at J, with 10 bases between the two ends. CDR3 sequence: CASSTELGSGNTIYF. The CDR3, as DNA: TGTGCCAGTAGTACGGAATTGGGCTCTGGAAACACCATATATTTT.

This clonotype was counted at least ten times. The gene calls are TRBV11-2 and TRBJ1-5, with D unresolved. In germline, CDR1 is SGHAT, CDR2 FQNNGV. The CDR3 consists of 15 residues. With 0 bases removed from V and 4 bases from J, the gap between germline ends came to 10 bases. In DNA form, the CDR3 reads TGTGCCAGCAGCTTAGAATCGGGGTCTAATCAGCCCCAGCATTTT. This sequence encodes CASSLESGSNQPQHF.

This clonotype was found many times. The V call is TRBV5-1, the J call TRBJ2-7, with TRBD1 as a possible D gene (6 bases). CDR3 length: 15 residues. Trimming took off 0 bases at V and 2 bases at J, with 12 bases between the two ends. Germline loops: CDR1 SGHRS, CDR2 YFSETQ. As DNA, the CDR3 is TGCGCCAGCAGCTTGGCTGGTGAGGGGGCCTACGAGCAGTACTTC. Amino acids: CASSLAGEGAYEQYF. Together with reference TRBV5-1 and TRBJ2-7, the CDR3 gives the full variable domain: KAGVTQTPRYLIKTRGQQVTLSCSPISGHRSVSWYQQTPGQGLQFLFEYFSETQRNKGNFPGRFSGRQFSNSRSEMNVSTLELGDSALYLCASSLAGEGAYEQYFGPGTRLTVT.

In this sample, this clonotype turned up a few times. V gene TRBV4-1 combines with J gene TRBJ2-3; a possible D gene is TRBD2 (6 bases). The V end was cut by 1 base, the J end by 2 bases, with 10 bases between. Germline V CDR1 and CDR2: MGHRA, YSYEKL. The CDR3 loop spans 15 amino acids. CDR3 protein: CASSQGIADTDTQYF. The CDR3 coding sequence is TGCGCCAGCAGCCAAGGAATAGCGGACACAGATACGCAGTATTTT.

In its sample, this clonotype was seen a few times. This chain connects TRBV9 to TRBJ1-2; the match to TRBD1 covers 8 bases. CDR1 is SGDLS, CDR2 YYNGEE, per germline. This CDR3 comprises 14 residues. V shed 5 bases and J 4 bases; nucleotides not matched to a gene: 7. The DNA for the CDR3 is TGTGCCAGCAGAGCCCGGGACAGGCCCTATGGCTACACCTTC. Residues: CASRARDRPYGYTF.

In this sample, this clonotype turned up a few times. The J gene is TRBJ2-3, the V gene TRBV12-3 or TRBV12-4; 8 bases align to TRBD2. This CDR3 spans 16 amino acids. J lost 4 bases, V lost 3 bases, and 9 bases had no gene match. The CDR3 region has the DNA TGTGCCAGCAGTTTGAGAGCGGGAGTCTTACCAGATACGCAGTATTTT. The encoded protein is CASSLRAGVLPDTQYF.

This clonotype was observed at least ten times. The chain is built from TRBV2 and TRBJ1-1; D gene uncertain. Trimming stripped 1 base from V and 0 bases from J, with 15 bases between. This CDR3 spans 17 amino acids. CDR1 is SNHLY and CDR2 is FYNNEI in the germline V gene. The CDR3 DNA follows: TGTGCCAGCAGTGAAGACGGCAGCACAACAATGAACACTGAAGCTTTCTTT. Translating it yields CASSEDGSTTMNTEAFF.

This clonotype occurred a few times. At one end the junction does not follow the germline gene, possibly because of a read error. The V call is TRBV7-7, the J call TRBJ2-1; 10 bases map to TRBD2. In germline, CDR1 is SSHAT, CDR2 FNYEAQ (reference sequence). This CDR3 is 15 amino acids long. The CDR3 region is CASSPSGSRNNEQFF. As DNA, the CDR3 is TGTGCTAGCAGCCCTAGCGGGAGTAGAAACAATGAGCAGTTCTTC. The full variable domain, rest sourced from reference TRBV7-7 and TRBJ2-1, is GAGVSQSPRYKVTKRGQDVTLRCDPISSHATLYWYQQALGQGPEFLTYFNYEAQPDKSGLPSDRFSAERPEGSISTLTIQRTEQRDSAMYRCASSPSGSRNNEQFFGPGTRLTVL.

CDR3 DNA sequence: TGTGCCAGCAGCGGACAGCGGTACCAAGAGACCCAGTACTTC. Its protein product is CASSGQRYQETQYF. This chain connects TRBV2 to TRBJ2-5, with TRBD1 as a possible D gene (6 bases). The CDR3 has 14 residues. V was pared by 6 bases and J by 0 bases, with 11 bases between. CDR1 is SNHLY, CDR2 FYNNEI, per germline.

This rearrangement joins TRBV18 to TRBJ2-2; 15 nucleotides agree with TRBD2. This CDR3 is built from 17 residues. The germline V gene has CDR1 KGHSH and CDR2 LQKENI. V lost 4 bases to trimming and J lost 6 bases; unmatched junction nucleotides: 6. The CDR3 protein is CASSQGTSGRTPGELFF. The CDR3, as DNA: TGTGCCAGCTCACAGGGGACTAGCGGGAGGACGCCCGGGGAGCTGTTTTTT.

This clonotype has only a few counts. CDR3 sequence reads: CSGDLAGRQETQYF. In nucleotides, the CDR3 is TGCAGTGGGGACCTAGCGGGACGGCAAGAGACCCAGTACTTC. The J gene is TRBJ2-5, the V gene TRBV29-1, with 9 bases identical to TRBD2. The CDR3 extends over 14 amino acids. The germline CDR1 and CDR2 sequences are SQVTM and ANQGSEA.

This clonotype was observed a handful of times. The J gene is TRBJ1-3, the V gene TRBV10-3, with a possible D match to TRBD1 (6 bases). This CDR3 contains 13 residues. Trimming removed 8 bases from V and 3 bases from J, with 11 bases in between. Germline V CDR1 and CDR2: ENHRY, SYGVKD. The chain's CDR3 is CAIGRTDGNTIYF. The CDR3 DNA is TGTGCCATCGGGAGGACAGATGGAAACACCATATATTTT.